Listed here are 18 T cell receptor beta chains from one sample, sequenced in a study of blood T cell repertoires in COVID-19. Assay used: immunoSEQ multiplex PCR; TCRdb lists only in-frame clones, some missing. This sample has under 200,000 clones; 83% occur once, and the top ten carry less than 2%. Material for sequencing was peripheral blood. The receptor source for this set is a human donor in a cohort sampled during active COVID-19.

This clone was seen only once. This specimen includes other DNA sequences encoding the same CDR3. The chain uses TRBV3-1 (or the pseudogene TRBV3-2) and TRBJ1-1; D is undetermined. The CDR3 runs 13 residues. Between the trimmed V and J ends, which lost 0 bases and 5 bases, there was a span of 7 bases. Germline assignment: CDR1 LGHDT and CDR2 YNNKEL (reference sequence). Here the CDR3 reads CASSQDRGTEAFF. CDR3 nucleotide sequence: TGTGCCAGCAGCCAAGATCGCGGGACTGAAGCTTTCTTT.

The CDR3 DNA follows: TGTGCCAGCAGGAAGCCCGGGACAGGGAGTACCGGGGAGCTGTTTTTT. Translating gives CASRKPGTGSTGELFF. The chain couples TRBV27 to TRBJ2-2; 9 bases line up with TRBD1. CDR3 size: 16 residues. Per germline, CDR1 MNHEY and CDR2 SMNVEV (reference sequence). Trimming cost V 6 bases and J 5 bases; bases outside gene matches: 10.

This clone was counted between two and nine times. CDR3 amino acids: CASSLGVAGEGYF. CDR3 in DNA: TGTGCCAGCAGCTTAGGGGTGGCGGGAGAAGGGTACTTC. The chain has TRBV11-2 and TRBJ2-7, with 7 nucleotides matching TRBD2. Trimming removed 1 base from V and 12 bases from J; junction bases left unmatched: 9. Germline V gene sequence: CDR1 SGHAT, CDR2 FQNNGV. The CDR3 is 13 residues long. The complete variable domain, with remaining parts taken from reference TRBV11-2 and TRBJ2-7, reads EAGVAQSPRYKIIEKRQSVAFWCNPISGHATLYWYQQILGQGPKLLIQFQNNGVVDDSQLPKDRFSAERLKGVDSTLKIQPAKLEDSAVYLCASSLGVAGEGYFGPGTRLTVT.

The rearrangement uses TRBV6-4 and TRBJ1-1; D might be TRBD1 (5 bases). Trimming stripped 5 bases from V and 0 bases from J, with 10 bases between. From germline, CDR1 is MRHNA and CDR2 SNTAGT. This CDR3 has 14 residues. As DNA, the CDR3 is TGTGCCAGCAGTTCTGGAGGGGTGAACACTGAAGCTTTCTTT. This codes for CASSSGGVNTEAFF.

The count of this clone is one. The rearrangement joins TRBV27 to TRBJ2-7, with TRBD1 matching 8 bases. Germline values: CDR1 MNHEY, CDR2 SMNVEV (reference sequence). The CDR3 runs 14 residues. The V and J ends lost 2 bases and 3 bases, in that order; junction bases with no gene match: 3. The chain's CDR3 is CASSLGDRGYEQYF. For the CDR3, the DNA is TGTGCCAGCAGTTTAGGAGACAGGGGCTACGAGCAGTACTTC.

The chain recombines TRBV19 with TRBJ1-2; possible D gene TRBD1, 5 bases. Germline CDR1 reads LNHDA; CDR2 reads SQIVND (reference sequence). Trimming removed 3 bases at V and 1 base at J, with 12 bases between. The CDR3 totals 15 residues. The chain's CDR3 is CASSINGGVNYGYTF. The CDR3 coding sequence is TGTGCCAGTAGTATTAACGGAGGGGTTAACTATGGCTACACCTTC.

The table lists this clone with a count of one. The rearrangement links TRBV11-3 to TRBJ2-2; 8 bases line up with TRBD1. The CDR3 consists of 16 residues. Losses at the gene ends were 0 bases for V and 1 base for J; bases not matched to a gene: 1. CDR1 is SGHNT, CDR2 YENEEA, per germline. CDR3: CASSLEGTGNTGELFF. CDR3 bases: TGTGCCAGCAGCTTAGAAGGGACAGGGAACACCGGGGAGCTGTTTTTT.

Of note for this clone: The sample holds other DNA sequences that translate to the same CDR3. V usage is TRBV27 and J usage is TRBJ1-5; 10 positions match TRBD1. The trim removed 3 bases at V and 2 bases at J, leaving 1 base unmatched. This CDR3 is built from 15 residues. From germline, CDR1 is MNHEY and CDR2 SMNVEV (reference sequence). The CDR3 bases are TGTGCCAGCAGTTTCGGGACAGGGGGCAATCAGCCCCAGCATTTT. Its protein product is CASSFGTGGNQPQHF.

The V call is TRBV4-2, the J call TRBJ2-7; the match to TRBD2 covers 7 bases. The CDR3 runs 15 residues. Per the germline V gene, CDR1 is LGHNA and CDR2 is YNFKEQ. The J segment lost 2 bases and the V segment lost 0 bases, leaving 4 bases of the junction unmatched. The CDR3 nucleotides are TGTGCCAGCAGCCAAGATCGGGGGGTCGCCTACGAGCAGTACTTC. It is translated as CASSQDRGVAYEQYF.

Details on this clone: Other DNA sequences within the sample encode an identical CDR3. The chain couples TRBV5-4 to TRBJ2-7; D is unclear. The V end lost 2 bases, the J end lost 5 bases, and 8 bases lay between the germline ends. The CDR3 totals 12 residues. Germline loops: CDR1 SGHNT, CDR2 YYREEE (reference sequence). For the CDR3, the DNA is TGTGCCAGCAGCTTTGGAGCCGACGAGCAGTACTTC. Translated: CASSFGADEQYF.

The chain has TRBV3-1 (or the pseudogene TRBV3-2) and TRBJ2-3; 9 bases fit TRBD1. The CDR3 has 17 residues. CDR1 is LGHDT, CDR2 YNNKEL, per germline (reference sequence). Germline trimming cut 3 bases from V and 0 bases from J; bases unmatched to any gene: 7. The CDR3 nucleotides read TGTGCCAGCAGCCACCCTCCCGGGACAGGGAGCACAGATACGCAGTATTTT. Translated, it gives CASSHPPGTGSTDTQYF.

The CDR3 DNA reads as TGCGCCAGCAGTGAGCGGGGTAGCGGGGGGAATGAGCAGTTCTTC. This gives the protein CASSERGSGGNEQFF. This rearrangement joins TRBV10-1 to TRBJ2-1; 10 bases line up with TRBD2. Germline V gene data show CDR1 as WNHNN and CDR2 as SYGVQD (reference sequence). J was trimmed by 7 bases and V by 2 bases; bases with no gene match: 5. CDR3 length: 15 amino acids.

The genes are TRBV7-8 and TRBJ2-1, with 10 positions matching TRBD2. Germline trimming cut 0 bases from V and 3 bases from J; bases unmatched to any gene: 2. This CDR3 has 16 residues. Per germline, CDR1 SGHVS and CDR2 FQNEAQ. The CDR3 DNA sequence: TGTGCCAGCAGCTTAGCCGGGACTAGCGACTACAATGAGCAGTTCTTC. Translating gives CASSLAGTSDYNEQFF.

This rearrangement joins TRBV5-4 to TRBJ1-1; D is unresolved. The CDR3 is made up of 14 amino acids. Germline CDR1 and CDR2: SGHNT and YYREEE (reference sequence). V dropped 1 base and J dropped 5 bases, with 12 bases sitting between them. CDR3 sequence reads: CASSLRTSGTEAFF. The CDR3 DNA is TGTGCCAGCAGCTTGCGGACGAGCGGGACTGAAGCTTTCTTT. Full variable domain (rest looked up from reference TRBV5-4 and TRBJ1-1): ETGVTQSPTHLIKTRGQQVTLRCSSQSGHNTVSWYQQALGQGPQFIFQYYREEENGRGNFPPRFSGLQFPNYSSELNVNALELDDSALYLCASSLRTSGTEAFFGQGTRLTVV.

The V and J genes are TRBV13 and TRBJ2-7; 12 bases fit TRBD1. The CDR3 is made up of 14 amino acids. The J segment lost 7 bases and the V segment lost 5 bases, leaving 6 bases of the junction unmatched. Germline CDR1 and CDR2: PRHDT and FYEKMQ (reference sequence). For the CDR3, the DNA is TGTGCCAGCAGCCCGGGACAGGGGGCGGGGGAGCAGTACTTC. Its protein product is CASSPGQGAGEQYF. Full variable domain (rest looked up from reference TRBV13 and TRBJ2-7): AAGVIQSPRHLIKEKRETATLKCYPIPRHDTVYWYQQGPGQDPQFLISFYEKMQSDKGSIPDRFSAQQFSDYHSELNMSSLELGDSALYFCASSPGQGAGEQYFGPGTRLTVT.

This clone came up a few times. V is TRBV4-1 and J is TRBJ2-7; weak D call: TRBD1 (6 bases). The germline V gene encodes CDR1 MGHRA and CDR2 YSYEKL. The CDR3 extends over 13 amino acids. The V end lost 2 bases, the J end lost 1 base, and 6 bases lay between the germline ends. CDR3 DNA: TGCGCCAGCAGCCAAACAGGGTCCTACGAGCAGTACTTC. It is translated as CASSQTGSYEQYF.

V gene TRBV6-5 combines with J gene TRBJ1-5; TRBD1 might be the D (6 bases). Trimming removed 8 bases from V and 0 bases from J, with 11 bases in between. The CDR3 sequence is 14 residues long. Germline CDR1 reads MNHEY; CDR2 reads SVGAGI. In DNA form, the CDR3 reads TGTGCCAGCTCCGGGACAAATAGCAATCAGCCCCAGCATTTT. It yields the protein CASSGTNSNQPQHF.

The rearrangement joins TRBV7-2 to TRBJ1-4; possible D gene TRBD1, 6 bases. This CDR3 spans 14 amino acids. The V gene lost 4 bases and the J gene lost 8 bases, with 14 bases spanning the gap. Germline CDR1 and CDR2: SGHTA and FQGNSA. CDR3 in DNA: TGTGCCAGCAGCTCCGGGAGGGGGGGAGAAAAACTGTTTTTT. Protein: CASSSGRGGEKLFF. The whole variable domain, remainder taken from reference TRBV7-2 and TRBJ1-4, is GAGVSQSPSNKVTEKGKDVELRCDPISGHTALYWYRQSLGQGLEFLIYFQGNSAPDKSGLPSDRFSAERTGGSVSTLTIQRTQQEDSAVYLCASSSGRGGEKLFFGSGTQLSVL.